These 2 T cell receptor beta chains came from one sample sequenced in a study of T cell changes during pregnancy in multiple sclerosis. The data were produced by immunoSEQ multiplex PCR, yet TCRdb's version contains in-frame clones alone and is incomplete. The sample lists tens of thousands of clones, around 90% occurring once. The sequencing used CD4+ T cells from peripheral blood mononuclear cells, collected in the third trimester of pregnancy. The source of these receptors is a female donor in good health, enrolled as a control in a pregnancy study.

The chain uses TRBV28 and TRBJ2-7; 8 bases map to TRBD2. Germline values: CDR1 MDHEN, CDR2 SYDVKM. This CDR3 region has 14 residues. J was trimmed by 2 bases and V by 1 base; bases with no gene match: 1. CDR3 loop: CASSLSGGAYEQYF. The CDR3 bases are TGTGCCAGCAGTTTATCGGGGGGGGCCTACGAGCAGTACTTC.

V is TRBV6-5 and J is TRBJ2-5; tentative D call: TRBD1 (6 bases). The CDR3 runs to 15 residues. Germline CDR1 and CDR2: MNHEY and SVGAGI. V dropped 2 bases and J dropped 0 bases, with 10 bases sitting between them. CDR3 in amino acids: CASSYLTGNQETQYF. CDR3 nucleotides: TGTGCCAGCAGTTACCTTACAGGGAACCAAGAGACCCAGTACTTC.